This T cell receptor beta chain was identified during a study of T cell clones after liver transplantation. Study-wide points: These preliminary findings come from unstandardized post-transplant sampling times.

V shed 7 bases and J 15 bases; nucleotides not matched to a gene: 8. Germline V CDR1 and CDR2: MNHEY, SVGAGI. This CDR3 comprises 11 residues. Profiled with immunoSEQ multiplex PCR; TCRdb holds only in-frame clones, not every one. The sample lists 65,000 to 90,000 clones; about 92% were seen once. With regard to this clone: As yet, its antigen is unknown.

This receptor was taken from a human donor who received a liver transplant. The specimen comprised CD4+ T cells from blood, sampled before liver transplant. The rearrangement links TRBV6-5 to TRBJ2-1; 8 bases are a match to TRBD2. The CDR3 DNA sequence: TGTGCCAGCACGGGGGGGTCCCGCCGGTTCTTC. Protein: CASTGGSRRFF.